The T cell receptor (beta chain) described here comes from a study of CD8 T cells in Susac syndrome. The germline V gene has CDR1 KGHDR and CDR2 SFDVKD. This CDR3 is 14 amino acids long. The V end was cut by 2 bases, the J end by 2 bases, with 8 bases between. RNA in amounts of 0.5 to 1 ug was reverse transcribed with random hexamers. The amplification used immunoSEQ multiplex PCR on TCR beta CDR3; it spanned 54 Vbeta and 13 Jbeta. TCRdb processed the immunoSEQ multiplex PCR reads anew with MiXCR; each CDR3 protein has one entry. The table has more than 90,000 distinct CDR3 sequences, 85% to 95% seen once; the top ten hold approximately 0.093%. TCR beta sequences were obtained from blood CD8+ and CD4+ T cells. The multiple sclerosis controls were treatment-naive patients affected by stable or active relapsing-remitting disease. FACS was used to enrich TEMRA cells, whereas the CD8+ and CD4+ T cells were obtained by negative isolation.

Sample: CD4+ T cells from PBMCs. The chain recombines TRBV24-1 with TRBJ2-5; no clear D. This receptor was taken from a human donor with multiple sclerosis. The CDR3 DNA follows: TGTGCCACCAGTGATTACGGGCTACAAGAGACCCAGTACTTC. Protein product: CATSDYGLQETQYF.